This T cell receptor (beta chain) was sequenced during a study of T cell responses to AZD1222 COVID-19 vaccine (dated by TCRdb to the early 2020s). As for the study more broadly: A total of approximately 240 trial participants underwent TCR sequencing, of whom around 210 had received two doses of AZD1222 and some 25 had received two doses of the MenACWY control vaccine. Enrollment into the trials was organized by age into subgroups of 18-55, 56-69 and 70-plus years, and those subgroups contained roughly 140, 27 and 60 TCR-sequenced participants, respectively.

The time point label for this specimen denotes: about 28 days (+/-7) after the second vaccine dose. AZD1222 recipients with second doses at about 4 weeks or about 12 weeks were pooled, because spike-specific TCR depth and breadth did not differ between schedules. Vaccinee samples came from UK trials COV001 and COV002, including a single-blind randomized controlled phase 2/3 trial of AZD1222 (ChAdOx1 nCoV-19) in healthy adults. For TCRbeta chain sequencing, PBMC samples were collected from trial participants at day 0 and at day 28 after the second dose. Based on the germline V gene (reference sequence), the CDR1 and CDR2 sequences are SEHNR and FQNEAQ. The CDR3 holds 12 amino acids from the cysteine to the phenylalanine. Only CDR3 DNA remains: 36 bases, in frame from the first base. V has 8 bases trimmed and J has 4 bases trimmed; junction bases matching no gene number 2. Here is what the overall study found, with its caveats: Because no day 14 peak-response samples were available, repertoires were characterized only after the peak T cell response. Conclusions about previously exposed vaccinees are limited, since just 6 or 7 AZD1222 recipients were seropositive for SARS-CoV-2 at baseline. Nearly half of unique spike-specific TCRs reportedly recognized epitopes outside regions mutated in the B.1.351 and B.1.1.7 variants. Spike-specific TCR breadth and depth rose significantly after two AZD1222 doses compared with day 0 and with MenACWY recipients. Vaccine-associated CD4 TCRs spanned the whole spike protein, with dominant responses in regions 160-218 and 743-854. Participants were mostly white British and included more females than males, and it was suggested by the authors that clonal diversity may have been underestimated. The 56-69-year group was small, and its depth increase did not reach significance, likely because of low power.

The CDR3 regions of human TCRbeta chains were subjected to immunosequencing. The original methods were these. Repertoire TCRs were matched against a reference library of SARS-CoV-2-specific TCRs generated with the MIRA antigen-specificity platform. Breadth was defined as the fraction of unique TCRs that were SARS-CoV-2-associated, and depth was defined as the fraction of total T cells that were SARS-CoV-2-associated. Each spike-specific TCR was assigned to its reactive spike region and to a CD4 or CD8 class using the MIRA data. Log10-transformed breadth and depth values were compared by one-way ANOVA with Sidak's multiple comparisons tests. The source is immuneACCESS, and TCRdb retained only in-frame sequences with V and J called. Part of the clones is not carried over; for the studies checked, unresolved V genes explain less than half of this, and the remainder is unexplained. The V and J calls and the clone size are those of that table, but D and trimming were determined from the DNA. This sample lists fewer than 130,000 clones; nearly 90% were detected once. The top ten hold 2% to 3% of the sample.

On this clone itself: Its antigen specificity is not known. Qualities for individual bases were not recorded, and no much larger clone is one base off.

The receptor chain draws on TRBV7-9 and TRBJ1-1, and 9 bases in between align with TRBD1. Source: peripheral blood, taken 28 days after the second AZD1222 dose. This TCR came from an adult who received the AZD1222 COVID-19 vaccine. The encoded CDR3 is CASLGQGTEAFF. The sequenced DNA: TGTGCCAGCTTGGGACAGGGCACTGAAGCTTTCTTT.